Included here is one TCR beta chain sequence, with context. Its antigen is not known. In the ViraFEST assay, antigen-specific CD4+ clonotypes were identified by expansion after peptide-pool stimulation. The culture ran for 9 to 11 days, and then CD4+ T cells were isolated. As their vaccination, participants received two doses of either BNT162b2 or mRNA-1273. Researchers reported culturing 2 million to 2.5 million PBMC in each well, adding 8 to 10 IU/ml IL-2 and 10 ug/ml peptides. Profiling relied on immunoSEQ multiplex PCR, and the TCRdb table lists in-frame clones only, not all of them. The sample holds tens of thousands of clones, roughly three quarters seen once. CDR3 length: 14 residues. The germline gives CDR1 SGHDN, CDR2 FVKESK. J gave up 1 base and V 5 bases, and 3 bases lay outside the gene matches. The source of the sample is a study of vaccination effects on CD4 cells after COVID-19. Overall study context: Relative to the second dose, post-vaccine samples were obtained a median of 72 days later.

The chain is built from TRBV14 and TRBJ1-1, with 8 positions matching TRBD1. The specimen comprised CD4+ T cells from PBMCs cultured with HCoV-OC43 spike peptides, sampled after COVID-19 vaccination. Subset in this sample: HCoV-OC43 spike overlapping peptide pool stimulation. The receptor comes from a human donor who received a COVID-19 vaccine. DNA for the CDR3: TGTGCCAGCAGCTACGGGACAGGGAACACTGAAGCTTTCTTT. It is translated as CASSYGTGNTEAFF.